Listed below are T cell receptor beta chains from one sample, sequenced in a study of CD8 T cells in ankylosing spondylitis. TCRdb re-analysed the 5' RACE reads in MiXCR, keeping a single row per CDR3 protein. In the table there are about 800,000 distinct CDR3 sequences, approximately 10% of which are singletons. The sample consisted of blood, either unsorted or a sorted T cell fraction (not recorded which). The source is a male donor with ankylosing spondylitis. CDR3s include the opening cysteine and the closing phenylalanine or tryptophan. D genes are given only for firm matches. The listing skips clone size in some rows; elsewhere it reads once, few, many or a size class.

clone size,CDR3 length,V gene,D gene,J gene,CDR3 protein,CDR3 DNA
.,13,TRBV20-1,.,TRBJ2-7,CSARSGRADEQYF,TGCAGTGCTAGGTCCGGTCGCGCGGACGAGCAGTACTTC
many,14,TRBV25-1,TRBD1,TRBJ2-7,CASSLTGVSYEQYF,TGTGCCAGCAGCTTGACAGGGGTCTCCTACGAGCAGTACTTC
few,14,TRBV6-5,.,TRBJ2-5,CASRPFALVLAQYF,TGTGCCAGCAGGCCTTTCGCTTTGGTATTGGCCCAGTACTTC
many,12,TRBV29-1,.,TRBJ1-2,CSVVQGRYGYTF,TGCAGCGTTGTTCAGGGGCGGTATGGCTACACCTTC
.,16,TRBV6-5,.,TRBJ1-3,CASSYTLWGQGNTIYF,TGTGCCAGCAGTTACACCCTGTGGGGCCAAGGAAACACCATATATTTT
few,13,TRBV7-2,.,TRBJ1-2,CASSFKVGQGYTF,TGTGCCAGCAGCTTTAAAGTTGGACAGGGCTACACCTTC
few,14,TRBV5-1,.,TRBJ1-2,CASSTGTYSYGYTF,TGCGCCAGCAGCACGGGGACTTATAGCTATGGCTACACCTTC
.,12,TRBV30,.,TRBJ1-2,CAWTPANYGYTF,TGTGCCTGGACCCCAGCTAACTATGGCTACACCTTC
many,15,TRBV7-9,.,TRBJ2-5,CASSLGRRRSETQYF,TGTGCCAGCAGCTTAGGTCGGAGAAGGTCGGAGACCCAGTACTTC
.,16,TRBV7-3,TRBD1,TRBJ1-1,CASSFIRGIGRTEAFF,TGTGCCAGCAGCTTTATCAGGGGGATCGGGAGAACTGAAGCTTTCTTT
few,14,TRBV12-3/TRBV12-4,TRBD1,TRBJ1-3,CASRARGPGNTIYF,TGTGCCAGCAGGGCCAGGGGGCCCGGAAACACCATATATTTT
many,13,TRBV28,.,TRBJ1-5,CASMEDANQPQHF,TGTGCCAGCATGGAGGACGCCAATCAGCCCCAGCATTTT
.,14,TRBV6-2/TRBV6-3,.,TRBJ2-7,CASTKVMGAYEQYF,TGTGCCAGCACCAAGGTGATGGGAGCCTACGAGCAGTACTTC
few,13,TRBV4-1,.,TRBJ1-5,CASSQGRIQPQHF,TGCGCCAGCAGCCAAGGGAGAATTCAGCCCCAGCATTTT
many,13,TRBV20-1,.,TRBJ1-4,CSARDPLVDKLFF,TGCAGTGCTAGAGATCCGTTAGTGGACAAACTGTTTTTT
.,12,TRBV7-9,TRBD1,TRBJ2-1,CASSADRNEQFF,TGTGCCAGCAGCGCGGACAGGAATGAGCAGTTCTTC
many,15,TRBV5-6,TRBD1,TRBJ2-5,CASSLLGQLQETQYF,TGTGCCAGCAGCTTGTTGGGACAGCTACAAGAGACCCAGTACTTC
few,17,TRBV7-2,TRBD1,TRBJ2-1,CASSTRSTGGRINEQFF,TGTGCCAGCAGCACCCGCTCGACAGGGGGGAGAATCAATGAGCAGTTCTTC
few,16,TRBV28,TRBD1,TRBJ2-7,CASSQARDSYYYEQYF,TGTGCCAGCAGTCAAGCAAGGGACAGTTACTACTACGAGCAGTACTTC
many,13,TRBV12-3/TRBV12-4,.,TRBJ2-7,CASSASGAYEQYF,TGTGCCAGCAGTGCCTCGGGAGCCTACGAGCAGTACTTC
few,12,TRBV24-1,.,TRBJ2-4,CATSDFGGIQYF,TGTGCCACCAGTGATTTTGGAGGCATTCAGTACTTC
many,14,TRBV20-1,TRBD2,TRBJ2-1,CSAEGLAGGDEQFF,TGCAGCGCAGAAGGACTAGCGGGGGGAGATGAGCAGTTCTTC
.,15,TRBV6-5,.,TRBJ2-7,CASSSWANLRYEQYF,TGTGCCAGCAGTTCGTGGGCCAACCTGCGGTACGAGCAGTACTTC
few,15,TRBV7-2,TRBD2,TRBJ2-3,CASNGWSGVTDTQYF,TGTGCCAGCAACGGTTGGAGCGGGGTTACAGATACGCAGTATTTT
few,15,TRBV4-3,.,TRBJ1-3,CASSQDKGVGNTIYF,TGCGCCAGCAGCCAAGACAAAGGGGTCGGAAACACCATATATTTT
many,11,TRBV12-3/TRBV12-4,TRBD2,TRBJ2-1,CASTYGDYGFF,TGTGCCAGCACCTACGGGGACTATGGGTTCTTC
.,15,TRBV7-9,.,TRBJ1-1,CASSLGAGFGAEAFF,TGTGCCAGCAGCTTAGGGGCAGGGTTCGGCGCTGAAGCTTTCTTT
.,13,TRBV6-6,.,TRBJ1-4,CASSYGGFEKLFF,TGTGCCAGCAGTTACGGGGGATTCGAAAAACTGTTTTTT
many,12,TRBV29-1,TRBD1,TRBJ1-2,CSVGDRNYGYTF,TGCAGCGTTGGGGACAGGAACTATGGCTACACCTTC
.,15,TRBV5-1,.,TRBJ2-1,CASSLAPDSYNEQFF,TGCGCCAGCAGCTTGGCTCCCGACAGTTACAATGAGCAGTTCTTC
few,17,TRBV5-1,TRBD1,TRBJ2-7,CASSSTYGGQGRYEQYF,TGCGCCAGCAGCTCCACCTATGGGGGACAGGGACGCTACGAGCAGTACTTC
.,16,TRBV5-4,TRBD1,TRBJ1-2,CASSLRSGTAIYGYTF,TGTGCCAGCAGCTTGCGCTCCGGGACAGCGATCTATGGCTACACCTTC
many,13,TRBV5-1,.,TRBJ2-7,CASSLDSPYEQYF,TGCGCCAGCAGCTTGGACAGCCCCTACGAGCAGTACTTC
few,14,TRBV7-2,TRBD1,TRBJ1-5,CASSPFTGGKPQHF,TGTGCCAGCAGCCCATTTACAGGGGGCAAGCCCCAGCATTTT
few,15,TRBV7-9,.,TRBJ1-2,CASSLEVWGNYGYTF,TGTGCCAGCAGCTTGGAGGTTTGGGGGAACTATGGCTACACCTTC
few,13,TRBV29-1,.,TRBJ2-3,CSVEDPRTDTQYF,TGCAGCGTTGAAGATCCTAGGACAGATACGCAGTATTTT
few,13,TRBV18,.,TRBJ2-1,CASSPPNQLEQFF,TGTGCCAGCTCACCACCCAACCAGCTAGAGCAGTTCTTC
.,16,TRBV5-1,TRBD1,TRBJ2-1,CASSPWRQGSYNEQFF,TGCGCCAGCAGCCCCTGGAGACAGGGATCCTACAATGAGCAGTTCTTC
few,13,TRBV29-1,.,TRBJ2-5,CSVVWPYQETQYF,TGCAGCGTTGTCTGGCCCTACCAAGAGACCCAGTACTTC
.,17,TRBV12-5,TRBD1,TRBJ2-1,CASGSPRGQGTYNEQFF,TGTGCTAGTGGTTCCCCTCGTGGACAGGGTACCTACAATGAGCAGTTCTTC
.,15,TRBV30,TRBD2,TRBJ2-1,CAWSVRASGYNEQFF,TGTGCCTGGAGTGTACGGGCTAGCGGGTACAATGAGCAGTTCTTC
few,14,TRBV20-1,TRBD1,TRBJ1-3,CSAKRTGEGNTIYF,TGCAGTGCAAAACGGACAGGGGAAGGAAACACCATATATTTT
.,14,TRBV29-1,TRBD1,TRBJ1-4,CSVHRGIGDEKLFF,TGCAGCGTTCACAGGGGGATCGGGGACGAAAAACTGTTTTTT
many,13,TRBV18,.,TRBJ2-3,CASSPLSTDTQYF,TGTGCCAGCTCACCCTTAAGCACAGATACGCAGTATTTT
.,12,TRBV5-1,.,TRBJ1-1,CASSSKGDEAFF,TGCGCCAGCAGTTCTAAGGGTGATGAAGCTTTCTTT
.,17,TRBV20-1,TRBD1,TRBJ2-5,CSARMPPPTGGWETQYF,TGCAGTGCTAGAATGCCACCCCCGACAGGGGGTTGGGAGACCCAGTACTTC
many,14,TRBV29-1,.,TRBJ1-4,CSVSGAPGSEKLFF,TGCAGCGTTAGTGGGGCACCAGGGAGCGAAAAACTGTTTTTT
many,15,TRBV20-1,.,TRBJ1-1,CSAPDGRVLNTEAFF,TGCAGTGCCCCCGACGGTCGAGTCCTGAACACTGAAGCTTTCTTT
many,14,TRBV7-3,.,TRBJ2-4,CASSLTGEVDIQYF,TGTGCCAGCAGCCTGACGGGGGAGGTGGACATTCAGTACTTC
many,11,TRBV20-1,.,TRBJ2-7,CSAARAYEQYF,TGCAGTGCTGCGCGGGCCTACGAGCAGTACTTC
few,11,TRBV28,.,TRBJ2-2,CASSFAGELFF,TGTGCCAGTTCTTTCGCCGGGGAGCTGTTTTTT
few,13,TRBV29-1,.,TRBJ1-4,CSVAWQKDEKLFF,TGCAGCGTCGCCTGGCAGAAGGATGAAAAACTGTTTTTT
.,13,TRBV29-1,.,TRBJ2-1,CSVEDLGYNEQFF,TGCAGCGTTGAAGATCTCGGCTACAATGAGCAGTTCTTC
many,15,TRBV18,TRBD1,TRBJ2-7,CASSLGQGRTYEQYF,TGTGCCAGCTCACTAGGACAGGGTCGGACCTACGAGCAGTACTTC